The following is a T cell receptor (beta chain) sequence with its context. The sample is drawn from a study of blood T cell repertoires in COVID-19. Sequencing was performed with immunoSEQ multiplex PCR; in TCRdb, only in-frame clones are kept and a portion is missing. The table has 150,000 to 200,000 clones, about 90% seen once. The receptor was derived from a man aged 55 to 70 with active or convalescent COVID-19. Sequenced sample: peripheral blood.

The CDR3 DNA sequence: TGTGCCAGCGGTACAGGGCTCTCTGGAAACACCATATATTTT. Translation: CASGTGLSGNTIYF. The chain recombines TRBV27 with TRBJ1-3, with a possible D match to TRBD1 (6 bases). V gave up 8 bases and J gave up 0 bases, with 11 bases separating them. CDR1 and CDR2 from the germline V gene are MNHEY and SMNVEV (reference sequence). This CDR3 has 14 residues.